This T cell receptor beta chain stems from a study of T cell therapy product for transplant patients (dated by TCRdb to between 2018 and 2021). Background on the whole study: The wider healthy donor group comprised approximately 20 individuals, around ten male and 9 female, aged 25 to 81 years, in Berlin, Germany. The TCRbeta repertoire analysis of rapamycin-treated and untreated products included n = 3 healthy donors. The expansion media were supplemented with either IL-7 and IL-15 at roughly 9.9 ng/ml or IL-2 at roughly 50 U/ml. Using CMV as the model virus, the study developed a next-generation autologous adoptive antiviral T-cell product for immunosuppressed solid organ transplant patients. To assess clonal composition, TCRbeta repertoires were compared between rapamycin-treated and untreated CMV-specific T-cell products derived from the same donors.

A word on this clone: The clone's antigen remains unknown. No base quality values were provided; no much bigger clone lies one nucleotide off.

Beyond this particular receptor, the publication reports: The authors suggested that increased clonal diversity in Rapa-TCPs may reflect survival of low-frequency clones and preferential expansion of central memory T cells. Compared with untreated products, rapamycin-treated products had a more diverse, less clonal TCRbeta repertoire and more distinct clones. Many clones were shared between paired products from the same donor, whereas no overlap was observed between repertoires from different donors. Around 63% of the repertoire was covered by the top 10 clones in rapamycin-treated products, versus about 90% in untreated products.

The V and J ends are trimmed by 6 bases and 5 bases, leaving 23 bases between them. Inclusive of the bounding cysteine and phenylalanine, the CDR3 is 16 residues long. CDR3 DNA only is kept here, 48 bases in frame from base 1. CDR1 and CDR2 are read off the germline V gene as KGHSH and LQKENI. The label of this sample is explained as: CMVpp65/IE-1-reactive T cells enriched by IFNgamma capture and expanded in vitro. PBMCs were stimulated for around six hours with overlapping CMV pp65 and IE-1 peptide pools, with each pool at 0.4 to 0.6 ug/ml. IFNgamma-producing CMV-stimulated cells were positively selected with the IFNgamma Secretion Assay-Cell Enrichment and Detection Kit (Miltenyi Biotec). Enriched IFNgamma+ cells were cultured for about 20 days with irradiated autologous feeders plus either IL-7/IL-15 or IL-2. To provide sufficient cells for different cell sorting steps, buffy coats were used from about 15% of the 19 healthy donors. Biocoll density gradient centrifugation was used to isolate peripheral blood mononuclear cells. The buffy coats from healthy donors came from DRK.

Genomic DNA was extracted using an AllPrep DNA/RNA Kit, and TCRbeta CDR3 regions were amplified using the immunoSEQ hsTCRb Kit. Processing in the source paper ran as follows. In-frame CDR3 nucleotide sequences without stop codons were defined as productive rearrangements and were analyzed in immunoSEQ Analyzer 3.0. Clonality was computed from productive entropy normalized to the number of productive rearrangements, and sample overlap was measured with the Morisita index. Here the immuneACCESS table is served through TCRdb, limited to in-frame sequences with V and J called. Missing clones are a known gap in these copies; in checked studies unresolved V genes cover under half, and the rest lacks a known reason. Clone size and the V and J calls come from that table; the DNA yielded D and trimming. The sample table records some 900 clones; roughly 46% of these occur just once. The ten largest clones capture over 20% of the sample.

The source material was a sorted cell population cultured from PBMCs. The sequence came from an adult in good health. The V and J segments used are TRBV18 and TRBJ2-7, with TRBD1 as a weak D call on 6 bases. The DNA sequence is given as TGTGCCAGCTCCCCGTCCGGGACAACGGAGGTCCACGAGCAGTACTTC. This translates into CASSPSGTTEVHEQYF.